The clone carrying this T cell receptor beta chain appeared a few times. Its antigen is not known. The data derive from a study of T-cell reconstitution after alpha-beta-depleted transplantation in children. For TCRbeta, the library was prepared with unique molecular identifiers. TCRdb used MiXCR to reprocess the PCR reads, holding one entry per CDR3 protein. The top ten clones hold about 8.2% of a sample with some 300,000 distinct CDR3 sequences, nearly 8% of them seen once. CDR3 length: 13 amino acids. Germline CDR1 DFQATT, CDR2 SNEGSKA (reference sequence). The germline V and J ends were trimmed by 2 bases and 5 bases, with 12 bases remaining between them. Overall study results and limits: By one year post-transplant, T-cell counts and diversity largely arose from T cells that were newly produced. Expanded clones from the graft, numbering several hundred, reportedly supplied alpha-beta T cells about two months after transplant.

The sequences come from peripheral blood, collected 360 days after TCRalphabeta/CD19-depleted stem cell transplant. The receptor comes from a female patient younger than 10 who had a stem cell transplant for Fanconi anemia, so the T cells may come from the graft donor. The chain couples TRBV20-1 to TRBJ1-1; D not resolved. CDR3 sequence (DNA): TGCAGTGCTAGATCCGGCCCGGGGACTGAAGCTTTCTTT. Protein product: CSARSGPGTEAFF.